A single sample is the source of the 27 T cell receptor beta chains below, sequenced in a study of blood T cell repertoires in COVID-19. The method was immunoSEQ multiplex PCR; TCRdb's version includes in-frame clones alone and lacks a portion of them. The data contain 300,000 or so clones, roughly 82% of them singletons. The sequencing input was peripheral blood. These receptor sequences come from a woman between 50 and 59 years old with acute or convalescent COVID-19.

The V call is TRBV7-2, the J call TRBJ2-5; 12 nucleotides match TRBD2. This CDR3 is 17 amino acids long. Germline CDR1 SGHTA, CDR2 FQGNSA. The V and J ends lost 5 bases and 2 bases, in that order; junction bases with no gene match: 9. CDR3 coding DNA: TGTGCCAGCAGCCTAGGGGCTAGCGGGAGGGTACAAGAGACCCAGTACTTC. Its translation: CASSLGASGRVQETQYF.

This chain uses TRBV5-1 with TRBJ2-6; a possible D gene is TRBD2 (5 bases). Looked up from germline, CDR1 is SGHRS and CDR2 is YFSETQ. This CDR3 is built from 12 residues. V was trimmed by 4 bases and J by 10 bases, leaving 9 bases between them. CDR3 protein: CASSTGKNVLTF. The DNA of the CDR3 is TGCGCCAGCAGCACGGGAAAAAACGTCCTGACTTTC.

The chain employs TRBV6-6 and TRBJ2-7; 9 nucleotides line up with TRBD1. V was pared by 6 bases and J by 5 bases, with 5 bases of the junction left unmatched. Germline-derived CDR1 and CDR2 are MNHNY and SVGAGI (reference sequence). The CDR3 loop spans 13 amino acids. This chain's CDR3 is CASSQQGAHEQYF. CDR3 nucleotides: TGTGCCAGCAGCCAACAGGGGGCCCACGAGCAGTACTTC.

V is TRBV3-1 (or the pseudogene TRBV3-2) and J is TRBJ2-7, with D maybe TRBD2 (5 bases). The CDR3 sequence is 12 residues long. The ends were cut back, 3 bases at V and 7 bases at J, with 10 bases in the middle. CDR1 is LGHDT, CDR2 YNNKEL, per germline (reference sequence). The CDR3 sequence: CASSHLEREQYF. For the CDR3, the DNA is TGTGCCAGCAGCCACCTAGAGCGGGAGCAGTACTTC.

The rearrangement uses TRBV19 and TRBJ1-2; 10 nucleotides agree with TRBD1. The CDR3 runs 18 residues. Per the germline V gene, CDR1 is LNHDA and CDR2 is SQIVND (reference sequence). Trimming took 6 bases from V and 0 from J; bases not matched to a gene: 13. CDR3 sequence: CASRKTGGATRANYGYTF. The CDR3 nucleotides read TGTGCCAGTAGAAAGACAGGGGGCGCGACCCGAGCTAACTATGGCTACACCTTC. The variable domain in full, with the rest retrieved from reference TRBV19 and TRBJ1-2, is DGGITQSPKYLFRKEGQNVTLSCEQNLNHDAMYWYRQDPGQGLRLIYYSQIVNDFQKGDIAEGYSVSREKKESFPLTVTSAQKNPTAFYLCASRKTGGATRANYGYTFGSGTRLTVV.

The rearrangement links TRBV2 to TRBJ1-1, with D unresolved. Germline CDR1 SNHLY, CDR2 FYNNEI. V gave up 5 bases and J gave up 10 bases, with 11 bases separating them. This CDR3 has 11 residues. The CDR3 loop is CASSYLRGAFF. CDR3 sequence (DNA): TGTGCCAGCAGTTATTTGCGGGGAGCTTTCTTT.

The CDR3: CASSRSRTGALTISGNTIYF. The CDR3, as DNA: TGTGCCAGCAGTCGATCCCGAACAGGGGCCCTAACTATCTCTGGAAACACCATATATTTT. The V and J genes are TRBV7-3 and TRBJ1-3; 7 positions agree with TRBD1. Germline loops: CDR1 SGHTA, CDR2 FQGTGA. This CDR3 comprises 20 residues. V gave up 6 bases and J gave up 0 bases; unmatched junction bases: 20.

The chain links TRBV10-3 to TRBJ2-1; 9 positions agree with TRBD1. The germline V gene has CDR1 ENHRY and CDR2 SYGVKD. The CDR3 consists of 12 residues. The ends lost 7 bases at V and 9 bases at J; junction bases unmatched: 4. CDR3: CAITPDRGEQFF. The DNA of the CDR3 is TGTGCCATCACCCCGGACAGGGGTGAGCAGTTCTTC.

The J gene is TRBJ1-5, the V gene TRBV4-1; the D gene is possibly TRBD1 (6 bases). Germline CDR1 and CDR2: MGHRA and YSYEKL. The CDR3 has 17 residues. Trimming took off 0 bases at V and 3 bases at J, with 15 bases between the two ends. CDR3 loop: CASSQDRGHKLNQPQHF. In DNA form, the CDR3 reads TGCGCCAGCAGCCAAGATCGGGGACACAAACTCAATCAGCCCCAGCATTTT.

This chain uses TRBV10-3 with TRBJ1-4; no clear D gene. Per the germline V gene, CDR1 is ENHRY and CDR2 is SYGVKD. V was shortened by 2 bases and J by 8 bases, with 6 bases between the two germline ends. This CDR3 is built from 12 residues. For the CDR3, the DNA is TGTGCCATCAGTGAGGAGGCCGAAAAACTGTTTTTT. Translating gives CAISEEAEKLFF.

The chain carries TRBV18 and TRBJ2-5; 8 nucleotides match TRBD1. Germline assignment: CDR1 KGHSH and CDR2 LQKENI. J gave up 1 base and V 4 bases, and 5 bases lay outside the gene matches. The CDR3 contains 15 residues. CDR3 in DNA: TGTGCCAGCTCACTCCGACAGGGGTCCCAAGAGACCCAGTACTTC. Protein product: CASSLRQGSQETQYF.

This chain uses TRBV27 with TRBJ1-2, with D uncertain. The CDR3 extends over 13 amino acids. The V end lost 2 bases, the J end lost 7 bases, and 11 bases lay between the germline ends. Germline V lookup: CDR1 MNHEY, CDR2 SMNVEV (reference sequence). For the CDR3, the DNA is TGTGCCAGCAGTTTAGGCGGGATCTCTGGCTACACCTTC. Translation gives CASSLGGISGYTF.

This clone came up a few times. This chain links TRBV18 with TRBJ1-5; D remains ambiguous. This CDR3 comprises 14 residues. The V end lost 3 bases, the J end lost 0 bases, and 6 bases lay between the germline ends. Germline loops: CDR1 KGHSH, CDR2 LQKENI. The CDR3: CASSPSYSNQPQHF. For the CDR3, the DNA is TGTGCCAGCTCACCTTCGTATAGCAATCAGCCCCAGCATTTT.

This chain's CDR3 is CATSEGLFGTEAFF. CDR3 sequence (DNA): TGTGCCACCAGTGAGGGACTCTTCGGCACTGAAGCTTTCTTT. The chain links TRBV24-1 to TRBJ1-1, with D perhaps TRBD1 (5 bases). CDR3 length equals 14 residues. The germline gives CDR1 KGHDR, CDR2 SFDVKD. Trimming stripped 4 bases from V and 4 bases from J, with 12 bases between.

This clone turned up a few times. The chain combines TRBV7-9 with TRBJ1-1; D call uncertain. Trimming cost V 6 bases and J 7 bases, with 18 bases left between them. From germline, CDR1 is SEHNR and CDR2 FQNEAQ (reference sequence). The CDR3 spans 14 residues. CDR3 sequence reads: CASSKSEGTGEAFF. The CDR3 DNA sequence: TGTGCCAGCAGTAAAAGTGAGGGAACCGGTGAAGCTTTCTTT.

This CDR3 is CASSPQGASQPQHF. As DNA, the CDR3 is TGTGCCAGCTCACCACAGGGGGCTAGTCAGCCCCAGCATTTT. The chain uses TRBV18 and TRBJ1-5, with 7 bases matching TRBD1. This CDR3 contains 14 residues. Germline trimming cut 1 base from V and 6 bases from J; bases unmatched to any gene: 3. The germline V gene has CDR1 KGHSH and CDR2 LQKENI.

In nucleotides, the CDR3 is TGTGCCACCAGTGTAGCGGGAGCGCTCCAAGAGACCCAGTACTTC. Translating it yields CATSVAGALQETQYF. The V gene is TRBV24-1, the J gene TRBJ2-5, with 9 bases fitting TRBD2. With V trimmed by 5 bases and J by 1 base, 4 bases remained unmatched. Germline V gene lookup returns CDR1 KGHDR and CDR2 SFDVKD. The CDR3 has 15 residues.

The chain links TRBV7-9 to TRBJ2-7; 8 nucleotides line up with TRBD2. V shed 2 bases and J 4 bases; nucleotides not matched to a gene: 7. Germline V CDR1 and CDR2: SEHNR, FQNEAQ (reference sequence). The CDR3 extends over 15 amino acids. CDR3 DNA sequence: TGTGCCAGCAGCTTATTCGGTAGCGGGATATACGAGCAGTACTTC. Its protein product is CASSLFGSGIYEQYF.

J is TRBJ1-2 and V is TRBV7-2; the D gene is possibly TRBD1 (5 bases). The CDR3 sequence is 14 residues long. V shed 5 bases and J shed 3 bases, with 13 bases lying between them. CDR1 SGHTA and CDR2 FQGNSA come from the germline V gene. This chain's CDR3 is CASSTAGRDYGYTF. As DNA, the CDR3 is TGTGCCAGCAGCACCGCGGGACGGGACTATGGCTACACCTTC.

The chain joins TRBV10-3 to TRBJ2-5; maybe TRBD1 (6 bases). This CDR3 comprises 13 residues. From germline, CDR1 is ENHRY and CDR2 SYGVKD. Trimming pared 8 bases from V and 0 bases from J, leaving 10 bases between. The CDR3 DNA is TGTGCCATCGGACAGACAGACCAAGAGACCCAGTACTTC. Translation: CAIGQTDQETQYF.

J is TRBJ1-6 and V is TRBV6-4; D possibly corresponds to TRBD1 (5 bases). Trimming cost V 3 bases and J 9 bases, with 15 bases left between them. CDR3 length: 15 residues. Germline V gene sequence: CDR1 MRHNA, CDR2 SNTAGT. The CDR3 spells CASSDQGRMGSPLHF. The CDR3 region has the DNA TGTGCCAGCAGTGATCAGGGAAGGATGGGTTCACCCCTCCACTTT.

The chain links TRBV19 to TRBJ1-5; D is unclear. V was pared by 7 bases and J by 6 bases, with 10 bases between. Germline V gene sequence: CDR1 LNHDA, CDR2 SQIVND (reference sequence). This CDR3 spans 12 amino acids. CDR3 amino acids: CASTSNGQPQHF. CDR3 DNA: TGTGCCAGTACCTCGAACGGTCAGCCCCAGCATTTT.

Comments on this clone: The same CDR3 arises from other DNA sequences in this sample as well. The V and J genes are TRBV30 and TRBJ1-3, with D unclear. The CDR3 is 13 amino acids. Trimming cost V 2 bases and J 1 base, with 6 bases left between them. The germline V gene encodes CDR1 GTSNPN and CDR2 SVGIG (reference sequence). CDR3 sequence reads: CAWSLGSGNTIYF. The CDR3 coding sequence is TGTGCCTGGAGTCTCGGGTCTGGAAACACCATATATTTT.

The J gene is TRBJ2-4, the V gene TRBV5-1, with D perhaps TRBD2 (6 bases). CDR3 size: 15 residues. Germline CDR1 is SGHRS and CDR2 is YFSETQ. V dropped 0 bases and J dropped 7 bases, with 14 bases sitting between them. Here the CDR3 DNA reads TGCGCCAGCAGCTTGGGGGGGACTGGTGGGAACATTCAGTACTTC. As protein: CASSLGGTGGNIQYF.

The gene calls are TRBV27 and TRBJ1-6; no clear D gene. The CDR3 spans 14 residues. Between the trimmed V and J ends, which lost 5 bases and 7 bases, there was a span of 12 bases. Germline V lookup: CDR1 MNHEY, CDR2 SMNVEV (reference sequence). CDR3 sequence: CASSLLLRNSPLHF. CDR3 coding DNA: TGTGCCAGCAGTCTCCTCCTCAGGAATTCACCCCTCCACTTT.

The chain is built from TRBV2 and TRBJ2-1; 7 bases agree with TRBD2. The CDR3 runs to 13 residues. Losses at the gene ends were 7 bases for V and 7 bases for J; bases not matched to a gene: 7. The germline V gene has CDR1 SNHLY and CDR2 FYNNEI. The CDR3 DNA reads TGTGCCAGCAAGTGGCAGGGAGGGAATGAGCAGTTCTTC. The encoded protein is CASKWQGGNEQFF. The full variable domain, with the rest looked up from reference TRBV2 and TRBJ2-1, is EPEVTQTPSHQVTQMGQEVILRCVPISNHLYFYWYRQILGQKVEFLVSFYNNEISEKSEIFDDQFSVERPDGSNFTLKIRSTKLEDSAMYFCASKWQGGNEQFFGPGTRLTVL.

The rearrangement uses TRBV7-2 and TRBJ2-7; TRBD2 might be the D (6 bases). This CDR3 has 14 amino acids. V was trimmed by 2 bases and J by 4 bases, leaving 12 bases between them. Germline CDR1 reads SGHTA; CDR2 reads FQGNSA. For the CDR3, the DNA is TGTGCCAGCAGCTTACAGGGACTTGGTTACGAGCAGTACTTC. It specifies CASSLQGLGYEQYF.